This entry is about one TCR beta chain. This record belongs to a study of preoperative IRX-2 immunotherapy in early breast cancer. Regarding treatment: preoperative locoregional IRX-2 cytokine immunotherapy. This phase Ib study tested locoregional IRX-2 cytokine immunotherapy given before surgery. The protocol was immunoSEQ multiplex PCR, while the TCRdb copy is restricted to in-frame clones and leaves out a portion. The table records under 50,000 clones, about four fifths of them present only once. This CDR3 is 15 amino acids long. V dropped 4 bases and J dropped 4; count of bases not matched to a gene: 6. Per the germline V gene, CDR1 is SGHNT and CDR2 is YENEEA.

The receptor's source is a human donor with breast cancer. This chain links TRBV11-3 with TRBJ2-2; 7 nucleotides line up with TRBD1. Specimen: lymph node tissue, collected after IRX-2 immunotherapy. The CDR3 nucleotides are TGTGCCAGCAGCTCTAGACAGGGTCGCACCGGGGAGCTGTTTTTT. Translating it yields CASSSRQGRTGELFF.